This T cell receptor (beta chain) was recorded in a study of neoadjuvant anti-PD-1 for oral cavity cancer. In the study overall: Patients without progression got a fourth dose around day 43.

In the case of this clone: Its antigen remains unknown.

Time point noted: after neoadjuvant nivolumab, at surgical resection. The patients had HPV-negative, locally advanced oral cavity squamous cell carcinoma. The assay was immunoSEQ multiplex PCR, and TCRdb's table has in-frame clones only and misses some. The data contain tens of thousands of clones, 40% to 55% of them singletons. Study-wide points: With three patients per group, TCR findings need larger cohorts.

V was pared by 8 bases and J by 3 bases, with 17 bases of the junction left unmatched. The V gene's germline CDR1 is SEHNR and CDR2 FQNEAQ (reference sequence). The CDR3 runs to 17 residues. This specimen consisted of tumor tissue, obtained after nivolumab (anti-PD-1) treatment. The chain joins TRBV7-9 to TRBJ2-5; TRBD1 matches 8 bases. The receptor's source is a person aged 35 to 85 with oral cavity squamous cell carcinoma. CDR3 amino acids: CASGFPKQGGTEETQYF. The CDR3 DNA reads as TGTGCCAGCGGGTTCCCCAAACAGGGGGGCACTGAAGAGACCCAGTACTTC.